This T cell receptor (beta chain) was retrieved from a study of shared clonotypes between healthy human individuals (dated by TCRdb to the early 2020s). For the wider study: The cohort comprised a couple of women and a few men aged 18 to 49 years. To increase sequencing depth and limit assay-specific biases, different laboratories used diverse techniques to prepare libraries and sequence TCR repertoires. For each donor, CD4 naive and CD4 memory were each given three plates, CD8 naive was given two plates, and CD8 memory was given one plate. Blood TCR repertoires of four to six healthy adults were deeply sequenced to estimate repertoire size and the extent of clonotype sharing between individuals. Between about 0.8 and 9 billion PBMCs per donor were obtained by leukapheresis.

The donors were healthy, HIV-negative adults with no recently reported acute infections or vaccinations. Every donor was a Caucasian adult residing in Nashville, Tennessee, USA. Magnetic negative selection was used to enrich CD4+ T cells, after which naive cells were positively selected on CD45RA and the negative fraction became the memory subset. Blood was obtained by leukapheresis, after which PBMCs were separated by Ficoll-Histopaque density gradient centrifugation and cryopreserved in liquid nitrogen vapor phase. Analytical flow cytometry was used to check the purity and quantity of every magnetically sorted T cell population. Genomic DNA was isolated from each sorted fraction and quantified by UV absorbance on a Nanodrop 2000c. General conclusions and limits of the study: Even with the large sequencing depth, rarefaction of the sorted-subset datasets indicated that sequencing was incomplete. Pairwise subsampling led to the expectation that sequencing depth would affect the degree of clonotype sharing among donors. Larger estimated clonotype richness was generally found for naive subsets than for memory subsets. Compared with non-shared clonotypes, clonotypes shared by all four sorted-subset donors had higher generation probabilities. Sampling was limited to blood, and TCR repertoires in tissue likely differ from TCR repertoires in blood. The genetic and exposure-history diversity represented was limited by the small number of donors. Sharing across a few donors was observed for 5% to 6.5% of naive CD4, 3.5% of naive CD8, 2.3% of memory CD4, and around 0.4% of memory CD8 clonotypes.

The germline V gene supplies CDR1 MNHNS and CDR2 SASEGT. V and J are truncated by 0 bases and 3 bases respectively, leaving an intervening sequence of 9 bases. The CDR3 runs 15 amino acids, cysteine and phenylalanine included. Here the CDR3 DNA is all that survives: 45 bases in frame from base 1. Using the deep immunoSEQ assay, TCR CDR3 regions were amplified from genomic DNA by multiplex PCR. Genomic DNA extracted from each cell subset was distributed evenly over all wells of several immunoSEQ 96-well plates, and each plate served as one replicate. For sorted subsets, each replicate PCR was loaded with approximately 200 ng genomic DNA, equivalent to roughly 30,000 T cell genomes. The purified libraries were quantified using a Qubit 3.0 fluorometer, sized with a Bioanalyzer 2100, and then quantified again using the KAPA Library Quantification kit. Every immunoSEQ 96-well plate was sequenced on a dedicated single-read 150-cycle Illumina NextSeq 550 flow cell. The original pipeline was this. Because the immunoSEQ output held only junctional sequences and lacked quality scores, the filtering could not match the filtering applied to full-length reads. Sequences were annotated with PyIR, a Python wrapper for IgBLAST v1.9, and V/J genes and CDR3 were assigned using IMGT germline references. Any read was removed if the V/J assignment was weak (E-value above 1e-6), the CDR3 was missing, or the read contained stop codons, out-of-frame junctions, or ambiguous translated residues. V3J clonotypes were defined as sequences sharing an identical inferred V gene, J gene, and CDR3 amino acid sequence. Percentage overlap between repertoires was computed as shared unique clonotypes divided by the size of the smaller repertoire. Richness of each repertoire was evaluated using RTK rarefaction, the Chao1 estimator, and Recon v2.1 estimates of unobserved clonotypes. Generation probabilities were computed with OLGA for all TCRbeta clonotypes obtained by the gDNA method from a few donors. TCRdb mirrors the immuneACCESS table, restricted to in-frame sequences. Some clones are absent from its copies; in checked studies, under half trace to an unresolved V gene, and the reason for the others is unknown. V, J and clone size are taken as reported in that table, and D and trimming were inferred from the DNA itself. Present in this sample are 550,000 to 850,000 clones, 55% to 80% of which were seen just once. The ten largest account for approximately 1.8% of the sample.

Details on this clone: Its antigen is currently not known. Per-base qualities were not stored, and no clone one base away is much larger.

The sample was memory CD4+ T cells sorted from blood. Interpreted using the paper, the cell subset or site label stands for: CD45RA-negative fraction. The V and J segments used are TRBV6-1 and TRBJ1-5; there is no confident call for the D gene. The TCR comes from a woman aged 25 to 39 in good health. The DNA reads TGTGCCAGCAGTGAAGCGCCCCATGTCAATCAGCCCCAGCATTTT. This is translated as CASSEAPHVNQPQHF.